These 9 T cell receptor beta chains came from one sample sequenced in a study of T cell changes during pregnancy in multiple sclerosis. Data came from immunoSEQ multiplex PCR; TCRdb stores just in-frame clones and leaves some out. The sample holds 91,000 or so clones; approximately 92% are singletons and the top ten take about 2%. The starting material was peripheral blood, obtained after pregnancy. Receptors were obtained from a female donor with multiple sclerosis, enrolled in a pregnancy study.

The chain combines TRBV7-2 with TRBJ1-3; D not resolved. The CDR3 spans 12 residues. With 1 base removed from V and 6 bases from J, the gap between germline ends came to 4 bases. In germline, CDR1 is SGHTA, CDR2 FQGNSA. Written as DNA, the CDR3 is TGTGCCAGCAGCTTAGGGCTAAACACCATATATTTT. It codes for CASSLGLNTIYF.

The chain links TRBV7-9 to TRBJ2-7; 7 bases fit TRBD2. The germline gives CDR1 SEHNR, CDR2 FQNEAQ (reference sequence). Germline trimming cut 5 bases from V and 12 bases from J; bases unmatched to any gene: 7. The CDR3 spans 11 residues. The CDR3 spells CASSAGDRPYF. DNA for the CDR3: TGTGCCAGCAGCGCGGGGGATCGACCGTACTTC.

This chain joins TRBV4-1 and TRBJ2-7; 12 bases match TRBD2. The CDR3 is made up of 17 amino acids. Germline assignment: CDR1 MGHRA and CDR2 YSYEKL. Trimming removed 0 bases from V and 1 base from J; junction bases left unmatched: 4. CDR3 amino acids: CASSQETSGSGSYEQYF. The CDR3 DNA reads as TGCGCCAGCAGCCAAGAGACTAGCGGGAGTGGGTCCTACGAGCAGTACTTC.

The chain recombines TRBV10-2 with TRBJ2-1, with 8 nucleotides matching TRBD2. Germline CDR1 is WSHSY and CDR2 is SAAADI. The ends lost 7 bases at V and 5 bases at J; junction bases unmatched: 10. The CDR3 is 15 amino acids. CDR3: CASMGFQRGNNEQFF. The CDR3 DNA sequence: TGCGCCAGCATGGGGTTCCAGCGGGGGAACAATGAGCAGTTCTTC.

The gene calls are TRBV7-2 and TRBJ1-5; 9 bases line up with TRBD1. Germline loops: CDR1 SGHTA, CDR2 FQGNSA. Trimming at V came to 5 bases and at J to 6 bases, leaving 8 bases not matched to a gene. The CDR3 totals 15 residues. The CDR3 spells CASSAGQGTGQPQHF. The CDR3 nucleotides are TGTGCCAGCAGCGCCGGACAGGGGACGGGTCAGCCCCAGCATTTT.

This chain uses TRBV30 with TRBJ1-5; 7 bases are shared with TRBD1. The J segment lost 4 bases and the V segment lost 0 bases, leaving 6 bases of the junction unmatched. The germline V gene has CDR1 GTSNPN and CDR2 SVGIG (reference sequence). CDR3 length: 15 residues. The CDR3 bases are TGTGCCTGGAGTGTAGGCGCAGGGGGAAATCAGCCCCAGCATTTT. This gives the protein CAWSVGAGGNQPQHF.

This sequence joins TRBV7-9 and TRBJ2-7, with D possibly TRBD1 on 5 matching bases. The CDR3 spans 15 residues. Looked up from germline, CDR1 is SEHNR and CDR2 is FQNEAQ (reference sequence). V was clipped by 1 base and J by 4 bases, with 14 bases between them. The CDR3 protein is CASSLGDRDGYEQYF. CDR3 DNA: TGTGCCAGCAGCTTAGGAGACAGAGATGGGTACGAGCAGTACTTC.

The CDR3 region is CATIGTGGGEAFF. The CDR3 DNA reads TGTGCCACCATAGGGACAGGAGGGGGTGAAGCTTTCTTT. The chain recombines TRBV2 with TRBJ1-1, with 8 bases identical to TRBD1. V was pared by 10 bases and J by 7 bases, with 11 bases of the junction left unmatched. CDR3 length equals 13 residues. Germline-derived CDR1 and CDR2 are SNHLY and FYNNEI.

This chain uses TRBV16 with TRBJ2-7; TRBD2 aligns across 13 bases. The germline CDR1 and CDR2 sequences are KGHSY and FQNENV. V was pared by 4 bases and J by 3 bases, with 3 bases of the junction left unmatched. The CDR3 has 15 residues. CDR3 coding DNA: TGTGCCAGCAGCCCGAGGACTAGCGGGGGCTACGAGCAGTACTTC. Its protein is CASSPRTSGGYEQYF.